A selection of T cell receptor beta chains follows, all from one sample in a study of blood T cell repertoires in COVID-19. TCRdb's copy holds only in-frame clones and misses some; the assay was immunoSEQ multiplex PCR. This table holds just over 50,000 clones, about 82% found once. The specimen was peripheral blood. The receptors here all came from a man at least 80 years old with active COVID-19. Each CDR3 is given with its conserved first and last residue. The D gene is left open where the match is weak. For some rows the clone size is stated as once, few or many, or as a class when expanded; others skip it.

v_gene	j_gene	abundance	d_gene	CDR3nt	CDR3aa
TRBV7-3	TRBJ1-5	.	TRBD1	TGTGCCAGCAGCTCGCCACTCCCACGTCCTGACAGGGCCGATAGCAATCAGCCCCAGCATTTT	CASSSPLPRPDRADSNQPQHF
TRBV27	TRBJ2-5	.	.	TGTGCCAGCAGCCTGGTCGGGAGAGAGACCCAGTACTTC	CASSLVGRETQYF
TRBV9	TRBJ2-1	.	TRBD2	TGTGCCAGCAGCGTCGGAGGACTAGCGGGAGCGGGTGAGCAGTTCTTC	CASSVGGLAGAGEQFF
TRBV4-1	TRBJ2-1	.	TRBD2	TGCGCCAGCAGCCAAGATCCTGCGGGAGGGCCGGATAATGAGCAGTTCTTC	CASSQDPAGGPDNEQFF
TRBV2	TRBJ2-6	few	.	TGTGCCAGCCGTGTTGCGGGTGGGGCCAACGTCCTGACTTTC	CASRVAGGANVLTF
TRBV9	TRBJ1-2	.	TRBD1	TGTGCCAGCGCCCGACAGGGGGCTGGGAACTATGGCTACACCTTC	CASARQGAGNYGYTF
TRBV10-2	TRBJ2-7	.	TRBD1	TGCGCCAGCAGTGCGTGGGACAGGGCAAGCGAGCAGTACTTC	CASSAWDRASEQYF
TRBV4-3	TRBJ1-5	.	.	TGCGCCAGCAGCCAAGTTCAGAGGGATCAGCCCCAGCATTTT	CASSQVQRDQPQHF
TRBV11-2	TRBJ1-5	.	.	TGTGCCAGCAGCTTAGAACAGAATCAGCCCCAGCATTTT	CASSLEQNQPQHF
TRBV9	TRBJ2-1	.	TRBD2	TGTGCCAGCAGCTATGGGACTAGCGACCCCTACAATGAGCAGTTCTTC	CASSYGTSDPYNEQFF
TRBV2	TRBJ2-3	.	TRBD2	TGTGCCAGCAGTGGGGGAGCGGGACTAGCGGGATTTGCGGATACGCAGTATTTT	CASSGGAGLAGFADTQYF
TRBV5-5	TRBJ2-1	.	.	TGTGCCAGCAGCTTGGCAGGTGAGCAGTTCTTC	CASSLAGEQFF
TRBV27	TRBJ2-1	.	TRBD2	TGTGCCAGCAGCGCCGGGACTAGCGGGAGGTCGAGAAATGAGCAGTTCTTC	CASSAGTSGRSRNEQFF
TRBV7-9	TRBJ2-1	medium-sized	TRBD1	TGTGCCAGCAGCTACGGACAGGGCGATGGGGATGAGCAGTTCTTC	CASSYGQGDGDEQFF
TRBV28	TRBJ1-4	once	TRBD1	TGTGCCAGCAGTCCCGCGGGACAGGGGTTTGAAAAACTGTTTTTT	CASSPAGQGFEKLFF
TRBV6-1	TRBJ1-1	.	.	TGTGCCAGCAGTGAAGGGGGGACAAGCAGTTTCTTT	CASSEGGTSSFF
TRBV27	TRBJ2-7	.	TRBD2	TGTGCCAGCAGTTTTAGATCTTTCGGTGATAGGGGGGGCGGGAGGGTACGCGAGCAGTACTTC	CASSFRSFGDRGGGRVREQYF
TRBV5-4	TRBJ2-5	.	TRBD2	TGTGCCAGCAGCTCCCGACTAGCGCAACAAGAGACCCAGTACTTC	CASSSRLAQQETQYF
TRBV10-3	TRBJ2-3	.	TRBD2	TGTGCCATCAGTGAGGCGCCTGGTTTGCTAGCGGGAGTTAGTACAGATACGCAGTATTTT	CAISEAPGLLAGVSTDTQYF
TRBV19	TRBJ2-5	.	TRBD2	TGTGCCAGTAGTAAAGCGGGAGGGATCGGAGAGACCCAGTACTTC	CASSKAGGIGETQYF
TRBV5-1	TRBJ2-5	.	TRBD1	TGCGCCAGCAGCGTGACAGGGGGCGCACCCCAAGAGACCCAGTACTTC	CASSVTGGAPQETQYF